This T cell receptor (beta chain) was identified in a study of blood T cell repertoires in COVID-19. Overall study context: The origin of the acute and convalescent COVID-19 samples was the United States, Italy and Spain.

Germline V lookup: CDR1 SGHRS, CDR2 YFSETQ. The CDR3 loop spans 14 amino acids. The ends were cut back, 0 bases at V and 0 bases at J, with 7 bases in the middle. Libraries were prepared by immunoSEQ multiplex PCR; TCRdb keeps only in-frame clonotypes and omits some of them. The sample shows about 220,000 clones, approximately 86% of them seen only once. The chain links TRBV5-1 to TRBJ2-7; D uncertain. The sequence derives from a woman aged 25 to 39 who had recovered from COVID-19. The specimen was peripheral blood. CDR3 protein: CASSLVTASYEQYF. Written as DNA, the CDR3 is TGCGCCAGCAGCTTGGTTACAGCCTCCTACGAGCAGTACTTC.